Listed below are T cell receptor beta chains from one sample, sequenced in a study of T cell repertoires in cytomegalovirus infection. TCRdb re-analysed the reads in MiXCR, keeping a single row per CDR3 protein. The table includes around 710,000 distinct CDR3 sequences, 25% to 30% detected once. Their antigens remain unidentified. This material consisted of cultured CD8+ T cells from PBMCs, taken from culture after CMV antigen stimulation. These receptors all stem from a human donor in good health (CMV status not recorded). Some clones in this sample may be carry-over from other donors' samples. Each CDR3 is given with its conserved first and last residue. The D gene is left open where the match is weak. Rows may omit the clone size; those that give it use once, few, many or a size class.

j_gene	v_gene	d_gene	abundance	CDR3aa	CDR3nt
TRBJ2-2	TRBV7-9	NA	few	CASRTRGNTGELFF	TGTGCCAGCAGGACTAGGGGTAACACCGGGGAGCTGTTTTTT
TRBJ2-2	TRBV28	NA	NA	CASRPEQGYAGELFF	TGTGCCAGCAGGCCCGAACAGGGTTATGCCGGGGAGCTGTTTTTT
TRBJ2-3	TRBV4-3	NA	NA	CASSQDLQVGGTDTQYF	TGCGCCAGCAGCCAAGATCTACAGGTCGGCGGCACAGATACGCAGTATTTT
TRBJ2-7	TRBV20-1	TRBD1	NA	CSARAVSSGGIYEQYF	TGCAGTGCTAGAGCGGTTTCGTCAGGGGGCATCTACGAGCAGTACTTC
TRBJ2-2	TRBV6-1	TRBD1	few	CASSEGTGWIGELFF	TGTGCCAGCAGTGAAGGGACAGGGTGGATCGGGGAGCTGTTTTTT
TRBJ2-1	TRBV19	TRBD1	NA	CASSFQTGKGNEQFF	TGTGCCAGTAGTTTCCAGACAGGGAAAGGCAATGAGCAGTTCTTC
TRBJ2-2	TRBV7-9	NA	few	CASSYYTTGELFF	TGTGCCAGCAGCTATTACACCACCGGGGAGCTGTTTTTT
TRBJ2-1	TRBV7-6	NA	NA	CASSPRDYDEQFF	TGTGCCAGCAGCCCCCGTGACTATGATGAGCAGTTCTTC
TRBJ2-7	TRBV4-1	TRBD2	NA	CASSQEQRGVVEQYF	TGCGCCAGCAGCCAAGAGCAGCGGGGGGTAGTCGAGCAGTACTTC
TRBJ1-2	TRBV19	NA	NA	CASIMGTYYGYTF	TGTGCCAGTATTATGGGGACATACTATGGCTACACCTTC
TRBJ2-5	TRBV20-1	NA	few	CSARDMEHGGETQYF	TGCAGTGCTAGAGATATGGAACATGGGGGGGAGACCCAGTACTTC
TRBJ2-7	TRBV19	NA	NA	CASSITALSYEQYF	TGTGCCAGTAGTATAACAGCGCTCTCCTACGAGCAGTACTTC
TRBJ1-5	TRBV7-9	NA	many	CASSLLGQPQHF	TGTGCCAGCAGCTTATTAGGACAGCCCCAGCATTTT
TRBJ2-3	TRBV6-2/TRBV6-3	NA	few	CASSQPWADTQYF	TGTGCCAGCAGTCAACCCTGGGCTGATACGCAGTATTTT
TRBJ1-6	TRBV5-1	TRBD1	NA	CASSFREDRSSYNSPLHF	TGCGCCAGCAGCTTTAGAGAGGACAGGAGCTCCTATAATTCACCCCTCCACTTT
TRBJ1-1	TRBV4-2	NA	few	CASSQGGESSTEAFF	TGTGCCAGCAGCCAAGGCGGCGAATCGAGCACTGAAGCTTTCTTT
TRBJ2-5	TRBV6-4	NA	NA	CASKETQYF	TGTGCCAGCAAGGAGACCCAGTACTTC
TRBJ2-2	TRBV7-9	NA	few	CASSARSGVTGELFF	TGTGCCAGCAGCGCTCGATCCGGGGTAACCGGGGAGCTGTTTTTT
TRBJ2-7	TRBV10-3	NA	NA	CAISESSREQYF	TGTGCCATCAGTGAGTCGAGTCGCGAGCAGTACTTC
TRBJ2-1	TRBV10-3	NA	NA	CAISEFGADSSFNEQFF	TGTGCCATCAGTGAGTTCGGGGCGGACAGCTCCTTCAATGAGCAGTTCTTC
TRBJ1-4	TRBV7-9	NA	few	CASSPGTDPEKLFF	TGTGCCAGCAGCCCCGGGACGGATCCTGAAAAACTGTTTTTT
TRBJ2-3	TRBV13	NA	NA	CASSLGLQSTQYF	TGTGCCAGCAGCTTAGGCTTACAGAGTACGCAGTATTTT
TRBJ1-5	TRBV2	NA	NA	CASSGAGYSNQPQHF	TGTGCCAGCAGTGGAGCGGGGTACAGCAATCAGCCCCAGCATTTT